This is a list of T cell receptor beta chains from one sample in a study of blood T cell repertoires in COVID-19. Assay: immunoSEQ multiplex PCR; the TCRdb copy retains only in-frame clones and omits some. The sample records about 27,000 clones, around 90% being singletons. Input material: peripheral blood. These receptors all come from a human donor with active COVID-19. The donor label of this sample is uncertain. Both conserved end residues are part of each CDR3. The D gene is left open where the match is weak. The size entry is marked missing in some rows and otherwise reads once, few, many or a size class.

clone size | J gene | D gene | V gene | CDR3 DNA | CDR3 protein
. | TRBJ2-3 | TRBD1 | TRBV27 | TGTGCCAGCAGCAGGACAGGGGGCGTAGATACGCAGTATTTT | CASSRTGGVDTQYF
. | TRBJ2-3 | . | TRBV18 | TGTGCCAGCTCCCCACCGGGTGGAGCTAGCACAGATACGCAGTATTTT | CASSPPGGASTDTQYF
once | TRBJ2-3 | . | TRBV2 | TGTGCCAGCAGTGTCAGGGAAAGGGTAGATACGCAGTATTTT | CASSVRERVDTQYF
. | TRBJ2-2 | TRBD2 | TRBV7-9 | TGTGCCAGCAGCTTAGCACCGGGACTAGCGGGTTGGGACACCGGGGAGCTGTTTTTT | CASSLAPGLAGWDTGELFF
. | TRBJ2-3 | . | TRBV27 | TGTGCCGGCCAACCAGATACGCAGTATTTT | CAGQPDTQYF
once | TRBJ1-2 | TRBD1 | TRBV7-2 | TGTGCCAGCACCCCACTTACTCGGACAGGGGATGGCTACACCTTC | CASTPLTRTGDGYTF
. | TRBJ2-2 | . | TRBV2 | TGTGCCAGCATGCGGGGAGGCCAGGACACCGGGGAGCTGTTTTTT | CASMRGGQDTGELFF
few | TRBJ2-7 | . | TRBV5-1 | TGCGCCAGCAGCTTGGGCGTGCCCTCCTACGAGCAGTACTTC | CASSLGVPSYEQYF
once | TRBJ1-5 | . | TRBV11-2 | TGTGCCAGCAGCTTAGACGTCAATCAGCCCCAGCATTTT | CASSLDVNQPQHF
. | TRBJ2-1 | . | TRBV5-1 | TGCGCCAGCAGCTGGGACGGTTTAGCGGCGACCTACAATGAGCAGTTCTTC | CASSWDGLAATYNEQFF
few | TRBJ1-5 | TRBD1 | TRBV6-2/TRBV6-3 | TGTGCCAGCAGTTTCGGACAGGGTTTTCAGCCCCAGCATTTT | CASSFGQGFQPQHF
once | TRBJ2-3 | . | TRBV7-2 | TGTGCCAGCAGCTTAGCGAAGTGGGAGGGGGCAGATACGCAGTATTTT | CASSLAKWEGADTQYF
. | TRBJ2-1 | . | TRBV11-2 | TGTGCCAGCAGCTTAGGTGGAGCCATCTTC | CASSLGGAIF
. | TRBJ1-4 | . | TRBV5-6 | TGTGCCAGCAGCTTGTCTTGGGGGCAGGGTGGTGAAAAACTGTTTTTT | CASSLSWGQGGEKLFF
. | TRBJ2-7 | TRBD1 | TRBV10-1 | TGCGCCAGCAGGGACAGGGGGCAAAAGGCCTACGAGCAGTACTTC | CASRDRGQKAYEQYF
. | TRBJ2-3 | . | TRBV10-3 | TGTGCCATCAGCCTTAGCACAGATACGCAGTATTTT | CAISLSTDTQYF
. | TRBJ2-3 | TRBD2 | TRBV10-3 | TGTGCCATCAGTGGGAGATCGGAGCGGGAGCCTAGCACAGATACGCAGTATTTT | CAISGRSEREPSTDTQYF
. | TRBJ2-2 | . | TRBV29-1 | TGCAGCGTTGATCCAGGGGTGTCCGGGGAGCTGTTTTTT | CSVDPGVSGELFF
. | TRBJ2-1 | . | TRBV11-3 | TGTGCCAGCAGCTCAAGGGGTGTCCCTTACAATGAGCAGTTCTTC | CASSSRGVPYNEQFF
. | TRBJ2-1 | . | TRBV13 | TGTGCCAGCAGCTTCAAAACGGGGGACAGTAGCAATGAGCAGTTCTTC | CASSFKTGDSSNEQFF
. | TRBJ2-1 | . | TRBV27 | TGTGCCAGCAGTTTACAGGGGGGTGAGCTGGGGGAGCAGTTCTTC | CASSLQGGELGEQFF
. | TRBJ1-1 | TRBD1 | TRBV7-9 | TGTGCCAGCAGCTCCGGACAGGGAAACACTGAAGCTTTCTTT | CASSSGQGNTEAFF
. | TRBJ1-1 | TRBD1 | TRBV7-8 | TGTGCCAGCAGCTTAGCCCGACAGGGGGCATCGGGCACTGAAGCTTTCTTT | CASSLARQGASGTEAFF
. | TRBJ2-1 | . | TRBV10-1 | TGCGCCAGCAGCAGCCGCGGGACCGACAATGAGCAGTTCTTC | CASSSRGTDNEQFF
. | TRBJ2-5 | TRBD1 | TRBV28 | TGTGCCAGCAGTTTAGGGGACAGGGTTGGGCCCCAGTACTTC | CASSLGDRVGPQYF